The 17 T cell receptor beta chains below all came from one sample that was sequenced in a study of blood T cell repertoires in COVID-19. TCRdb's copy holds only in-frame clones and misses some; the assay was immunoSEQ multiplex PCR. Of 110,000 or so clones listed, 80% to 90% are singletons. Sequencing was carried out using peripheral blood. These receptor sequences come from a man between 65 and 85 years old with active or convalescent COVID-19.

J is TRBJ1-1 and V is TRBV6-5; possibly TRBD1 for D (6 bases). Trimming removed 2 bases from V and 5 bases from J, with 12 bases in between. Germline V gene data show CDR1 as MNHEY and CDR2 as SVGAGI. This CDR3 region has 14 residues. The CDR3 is CASSYKSGVTEAFF. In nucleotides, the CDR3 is TGTGCCAGCAGTTACAAGTCAGGGGTGACTGAAGCTTTCTTT.

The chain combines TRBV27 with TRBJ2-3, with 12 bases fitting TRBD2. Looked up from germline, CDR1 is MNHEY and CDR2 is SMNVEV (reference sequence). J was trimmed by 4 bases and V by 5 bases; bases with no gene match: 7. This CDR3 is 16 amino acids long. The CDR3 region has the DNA TGTGCCAGCAGTCGCCTAGCGGGAGGGAAGGCAGATACGCAGTATTTT. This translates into CASSRLAGGKADTQYF.

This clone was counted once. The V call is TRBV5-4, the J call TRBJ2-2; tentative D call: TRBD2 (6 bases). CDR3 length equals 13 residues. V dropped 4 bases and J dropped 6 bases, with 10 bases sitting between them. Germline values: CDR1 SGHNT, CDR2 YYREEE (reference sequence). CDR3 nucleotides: TGTGCCAGCAGCCCCCCGGGGGCCGGGGAGCTGTTTTTT. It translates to CASSPPGAGELFF.

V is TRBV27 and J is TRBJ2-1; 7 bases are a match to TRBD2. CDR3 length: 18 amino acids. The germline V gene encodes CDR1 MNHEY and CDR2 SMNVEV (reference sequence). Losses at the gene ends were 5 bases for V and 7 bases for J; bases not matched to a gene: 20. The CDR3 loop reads CASSPPNSGAGIRNEQFF. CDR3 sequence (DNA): TGTGCCAGCAGTCCACCTAATTCTGGAGCGGGAATTCGGAATGAGCAGTTCTTC.

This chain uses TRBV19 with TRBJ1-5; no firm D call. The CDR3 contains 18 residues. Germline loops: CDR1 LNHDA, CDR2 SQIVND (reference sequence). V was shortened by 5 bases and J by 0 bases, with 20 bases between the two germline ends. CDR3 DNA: TGTGCCAGTAGTGGAAACCCCTTCGAGGCGTATAGCAATCAGCCCCAGCATTTT. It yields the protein CASSGNPFEAYSNQPQHF.

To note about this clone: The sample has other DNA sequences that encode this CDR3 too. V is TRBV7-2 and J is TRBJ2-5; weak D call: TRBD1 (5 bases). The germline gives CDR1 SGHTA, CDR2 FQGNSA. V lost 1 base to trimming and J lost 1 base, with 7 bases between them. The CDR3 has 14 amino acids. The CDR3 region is CASSLGGPQETQYF. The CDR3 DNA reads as TGTGCCAGCAGCTTAGGGGGCCCCCAAGAGACCCAGTACTTC.

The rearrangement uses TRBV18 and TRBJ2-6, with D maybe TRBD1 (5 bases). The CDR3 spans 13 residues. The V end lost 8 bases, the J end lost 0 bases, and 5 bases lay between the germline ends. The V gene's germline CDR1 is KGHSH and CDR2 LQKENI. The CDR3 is CASQGSGANVLTF. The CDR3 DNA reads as TGTGCCAGCCAGGGCTCTGGGGCCAACGTCCTGACTTTC.

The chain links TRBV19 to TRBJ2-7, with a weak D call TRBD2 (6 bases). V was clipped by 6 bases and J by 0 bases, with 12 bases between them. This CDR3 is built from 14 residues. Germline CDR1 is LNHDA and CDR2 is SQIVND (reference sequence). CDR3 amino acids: CASRGTSSSYEQYF. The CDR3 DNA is TGTGCCAGTAGGGGGACTTCGAGCTCCTACGAGCAGTACTTC.

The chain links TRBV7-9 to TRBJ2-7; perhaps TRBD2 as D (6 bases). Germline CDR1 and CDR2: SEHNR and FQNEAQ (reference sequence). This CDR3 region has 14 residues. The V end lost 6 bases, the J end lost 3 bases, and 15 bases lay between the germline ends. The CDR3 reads CASRPNGGFYEQYF. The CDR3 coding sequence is TGTGCCAGCAGACCAAACGGGGGATTCTACGAGCAGTACTTC.

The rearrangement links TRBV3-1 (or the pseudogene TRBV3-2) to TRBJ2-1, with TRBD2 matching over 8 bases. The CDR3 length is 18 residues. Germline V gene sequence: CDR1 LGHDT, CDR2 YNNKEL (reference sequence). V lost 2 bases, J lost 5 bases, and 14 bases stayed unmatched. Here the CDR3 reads CASSQPMTSGGPHNEQFF. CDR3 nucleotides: TGTGCCAGCAGCCAACCTATGACCAGCGGGGGCCCACACAATGAGCAGTTCTTC.

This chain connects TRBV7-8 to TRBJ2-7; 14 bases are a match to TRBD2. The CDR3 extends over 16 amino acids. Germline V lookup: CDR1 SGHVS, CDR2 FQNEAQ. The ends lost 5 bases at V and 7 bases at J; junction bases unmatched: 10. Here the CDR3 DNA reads TGTGCCAGCAGCCCGGGACTAGCGGGAGATGTGGGTGAGCAGTACTTC. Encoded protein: CASSPGLAGDVGEQYF.

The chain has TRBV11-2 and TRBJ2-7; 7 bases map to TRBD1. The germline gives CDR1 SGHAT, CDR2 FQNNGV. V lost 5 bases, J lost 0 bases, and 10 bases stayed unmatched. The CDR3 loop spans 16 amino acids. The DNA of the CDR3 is TGTGCCAGCAGCCGAAAAGGGGGCTCCAGCTCCTACGAGCAGTACTTC. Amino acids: CASSRKGGSSSYEQYF.

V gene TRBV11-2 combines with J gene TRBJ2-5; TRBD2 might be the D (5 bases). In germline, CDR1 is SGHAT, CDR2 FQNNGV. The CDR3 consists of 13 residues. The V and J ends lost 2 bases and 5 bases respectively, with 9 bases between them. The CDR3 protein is CASSLQLDETQYF. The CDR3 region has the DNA TGTGCCAGCAGCTTACAACTAGATGAGACCCAGTACTTC.

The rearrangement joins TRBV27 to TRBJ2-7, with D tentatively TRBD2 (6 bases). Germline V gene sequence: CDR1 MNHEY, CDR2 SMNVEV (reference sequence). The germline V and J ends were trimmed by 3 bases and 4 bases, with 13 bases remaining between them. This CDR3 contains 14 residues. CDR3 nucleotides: TGTGCCAGCAGTTTCCAGGGTGGGGGGTACGAGCAGTACTTC. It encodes CASSFQGGGYEQYF.

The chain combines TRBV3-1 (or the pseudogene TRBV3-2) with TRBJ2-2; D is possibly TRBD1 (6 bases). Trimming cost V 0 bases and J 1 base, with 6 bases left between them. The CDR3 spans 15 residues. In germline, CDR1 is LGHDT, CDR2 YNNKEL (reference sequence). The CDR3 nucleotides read TGTGCCAGCAGCCAAGAGGGACAGAACACCGGGGAGCTGTTTTTT. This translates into CASSQEGQNTGELFF.

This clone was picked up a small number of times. The CDR3 DNA follows: TGTGCCAGTAGATCCGGCCCCAGGGTCTACGAGCAGTACTTC. It codes for CASRSGPRVYEQYF. The gene calls are TRBV19 and TRBJ2-7; a possible D gene is TRBD1 (5 bases). Germline CDR1 is LNHDA and CDR2 is SQIVND (reference sequence). This CDR3 is built from 14 residues. The V and J ends lost 6 bases and 3 bases respectively, with 15 bases between them.

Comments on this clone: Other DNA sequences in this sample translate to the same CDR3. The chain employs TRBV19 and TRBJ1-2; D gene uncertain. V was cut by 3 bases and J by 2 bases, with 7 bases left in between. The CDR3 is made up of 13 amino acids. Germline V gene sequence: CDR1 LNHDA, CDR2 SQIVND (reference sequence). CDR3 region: CASSMRGNYGYTF. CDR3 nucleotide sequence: TGTGCCAGTAGTATGAGAGGAAACTATGGCTACACCTTC. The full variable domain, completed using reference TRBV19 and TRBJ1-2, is DGGITQSPKYLFRKEGQNVTLSCEQNLNHDAMYWYRQDPGQGLRLIYYSQIVNDFQKGDIAEGYSVSREKKESFPLTVTSAQKNPTAFYLCASSMRGNYGYTFGSGTRLTVV.